This TCR beta chain was captured in a study of control samples from healthy donors and cancer patients. Assay: immunoSEQ multiplex PCR; the TCRdb copy retains only in-frame clones and omits some. The sample lists about 130,000 clones; roughly 90% were seen once. With 7 bases removed from V and 4 bases from J, the gap between germline ends came to 19 bases. CDR3 length: 16 amino acids. Germline CDR1 reads LNHDA; CDR2 reads SQIVND (reference sequence). Material: blood. This rearrangement joins TRBV19 to TRBJ2-2; perhaps TRBD2 as D (6 bases). The TCR was taken from a woman aged 50 to 65 in good health. This CDR3 is CASTRESLSGTGELFF. The CDR3, as DNA: TGTGCCAGTACCCGGGAGAGTCTCTCGGGCACCGGGGAGCTGTTTTTT.